Described below is a single T cell receptor beta chain sequence and its context. These data come from a study of T cell changes during pregnancy in multiple sclerosis. Sequencing was performed with immunoSEQ multiplex PCR; in TCRdb, only in-frame clones are kept and a portion is missing. The top ten hold about 2.3% of the sample, which has 84,000 or so clones, about 95% seen once. The CDR3 is 13 amino acids. Germline CDR1 LNHDA, CDR2 SQIVND (reference sequence). V was pared by 3 bases and J by 2 bases, with 8 bases between. The clonotype was recovered from a female donor with multiple sclerosis, enrolled in a pregnancy study. The chain uses TRBV19 and TRBJ2-7; possibly TRBD1 for D (6 bases). The sequences come from peripheral blood, collected in the third trimester of pregnancy. The CDR3 sequence is CASSIGTPYEQYF. The CDR3 nucleotides are TGTGCCAGTAGTATTGGGACACCCTACGAGCAGTACTTC.